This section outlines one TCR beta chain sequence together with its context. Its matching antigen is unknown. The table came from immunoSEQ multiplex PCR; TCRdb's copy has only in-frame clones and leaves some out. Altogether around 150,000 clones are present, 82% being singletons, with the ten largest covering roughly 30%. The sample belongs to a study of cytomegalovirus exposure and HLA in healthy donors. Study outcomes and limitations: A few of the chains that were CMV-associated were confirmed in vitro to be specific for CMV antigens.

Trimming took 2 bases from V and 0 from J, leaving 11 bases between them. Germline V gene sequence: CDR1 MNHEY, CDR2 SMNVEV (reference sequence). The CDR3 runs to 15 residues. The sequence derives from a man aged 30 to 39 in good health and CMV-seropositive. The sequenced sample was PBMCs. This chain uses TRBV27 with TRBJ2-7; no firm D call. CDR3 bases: TGTGCCAGCAGTTTAAAGTTTTACAGCTCCTACGAGCAGTACTTC. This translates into CASSLKFYSSYEQYF.